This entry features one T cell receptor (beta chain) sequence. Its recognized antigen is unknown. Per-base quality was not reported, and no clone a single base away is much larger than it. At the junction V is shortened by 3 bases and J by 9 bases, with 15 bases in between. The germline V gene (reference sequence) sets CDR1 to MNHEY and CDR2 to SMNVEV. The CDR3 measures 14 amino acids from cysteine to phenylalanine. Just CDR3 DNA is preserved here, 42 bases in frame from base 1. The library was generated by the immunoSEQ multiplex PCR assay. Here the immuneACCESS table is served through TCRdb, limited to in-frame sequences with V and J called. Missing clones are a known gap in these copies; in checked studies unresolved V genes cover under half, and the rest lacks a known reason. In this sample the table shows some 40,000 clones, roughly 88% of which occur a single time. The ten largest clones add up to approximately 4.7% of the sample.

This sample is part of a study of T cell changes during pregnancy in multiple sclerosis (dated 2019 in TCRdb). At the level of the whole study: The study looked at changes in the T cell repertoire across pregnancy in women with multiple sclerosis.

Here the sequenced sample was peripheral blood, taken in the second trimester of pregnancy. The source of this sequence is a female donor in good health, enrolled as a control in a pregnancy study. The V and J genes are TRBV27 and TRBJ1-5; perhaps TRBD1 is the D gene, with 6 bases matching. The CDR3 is CASSLGQGISPQHF. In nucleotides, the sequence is TGTGCCAGCAGTTTGGGGCAGGGGATATCGCCCCAGCATTTT.